This entry lists 20 T cell receptor beta chains sequenced from one sample in a study of cytomegalovirus exposure and HLA in healthy donors. PCR amplification relied on 60 Vbeta primers (plus 13 Jbeta primers). Some clones are missing from TCRdb's copy, which holds only in-frame ones; the method was immunoSEQ multiplex PCR. The table shows under 200,000 clones, with roughly three quarters occurring only once. Sample: PBMCs. The receptors were sampled from a woman aged 45-60 years in good health and CMV-seropositive.

This clone was counted once. V is TRBV2 and J is TRBJ2-2; D is possibly TRBD1 (6 bases). Trimming removed 4 bases from V and 6 bases from J, with 12 bases in between. Germline CDR1 reads SNHLY; CDR2 reads FYNNEI. The CDR3 covers 14 residues. For the CDR3, the DNA is TGTGCCAGCAGTGTTCGAGCAGGGGCCGGGGAGCTGTTTTTT. Protein sequence: CASSVRAGAGELFF.

In DNA, the CDR3 is TGTGCCAGCAGCTTAGGAAGGGGCCCTATCTATGGCTACACCTTC. This codes for CASSLGRGPIYGYTF. J is TRBJ1-2 and V is TRBV7-6; D might be TRBD1 (5 bases). Trimming took 1 base from V and 4 from J, leaving 13 bases between them. Germline CDR1 is SGHVS and CDR2 is FNYEAQ. CDR3 length equals 15 residues.

J is TRBJ1-1 and V is TRBV30, with a weak D call TRBD1 (6 bases). The CDR3 sequence is 14 residues long. Germline values: CDR1 GTSNPN, CDR2 SVGIG (reference sequence). Trimming removed 8 bases from V and 4 bases from J, with 20 bases in between. CDR3 region: CAGRQGGYGTEAFF. The CDR3 region has the DNA TGTGCCGGGCGACAAGGGGGATACGGCACTGAAGCTTTCTTT.

V is TRBV5-4 and J is TRBJ2-3, with 9 bases aligning to TRBD2. The V gene end was trimmed by 0 bases and the J gene end by 6 bases; junction bases not matched to a gene: 11. This CDR3 is 17 amino acids long. The germline gives CDR1 SGHNT, CDR2 YYREEE (reference sequence). CDR3: CASSLDRRLAGRDTQYF. In nucleotides, the CDR3 is TGTGCCAGCAGCTTGGACAGGCGTCTAGCGGGAAGGGATACGCAGTATTTT.

V is TRBV4-3 and J is TRBJ1-4; D is perhaps TRBD1 (6 bases). Germline lookup yields CDR1 LGHNA and CDR2 YSLEER. CDR3 size: 16 residues. Trimming removed 1 base from V and 1 base from J, with 10 bases in between. CDR3 in DNA: TGCGCCAGCAGCCAAGCCAGGGGCGTAACTAATGAAAAACTGTTTTTT. Its translation is CASSQARGVTNEKLFF.

The V gene is TRBV7-2, the J gene TRBJ2-1, with D possibly being TRBD2 (5 bases). Germline V gene lookup returns CDR1 SGHTA and CDR2 FQGNSA. The CDR3 runs 15 residues. Trimming removed 5 bases at V and 6 bases at J, with 17 bases between. Written as DNA, the CDR3 is TGTGCCAGCAGCCCCCCGGGGTCGGCGATCAATGAGCAGTTCTTC. Protein product: CASSPPGSAINEQFF. Full variable domain (missing parts from reference TRBV7-2 and TRBJ2-1): GAGVSQSPSNKVTEKGKDVELRCDPISGHTALYWYRQSLGQGLEFLIYFQGNSAPDKSGLPSDRFSAERTGGSVSTLTIQRTQQEDSAVYLCASSPPGSAINEQFFGPGTRLTVL.

This clone was found once. The chain joins TRBV28 to TRBJ1-3; 9 nucleotides align to TRBD1. This CDR3 has 18 amino acids. Per germline, CDR1 MDHEN and CDR2 SYDVKM. V lost 6 bases and J lost 4; bases outside the gene matches: 16. CDR3 DNA sequence: TGTGCCAGCAGCCCCTGGGCCACAGGGGGCGCGGGGGGAAACACCATATATTTT. Its protein product is CASSPWATGGAGGNTIYF.

This clone was seen more than once but under ten times. This chain links TRBV29-1 with TRBJ1-1; 8 bases agree with TRBD1. The CDR3 has 13 amino acids. Germline values: CDR1 SQVTM, CDR2 ANQGSEA. V shed 7 bases and J 4 bases; nucleotides not matched to a gene: 8. CDR3 amino acids: CSGIQGGSTEAFF. Here the CDR3 DNA reads TGCAGCGGTATACAGGGGGGAAGCACTGAAGCTTTCTTT.

This rearrangement joins TRBV4-1 to TRBJ2-7; TRBD2 matches 13 bases. Losses at the gene ends were 9 bases for V and 2 bases for J; bases not matched to a gene: 7. Germline-derived CDR1 and CDR2 are MGHRA and YSYEKL. There are 15 residues in the CDR3. The DNA for the CDR3 is TGCGCCAGTCGCCCGGGGACTAGCGGGACCTACGAGCAGTACTTC. This codes for CASRPGTSGTYEQYF.

This clone has only one observation. V is TRBV2 and J is TRBJ2-1; 10 bases match TRBD2. The CDR3 is made up of 16 amino acids. J lost 0 bases, V lost 4 bases, and 3 bases had no gene match. In germline, CDR1 is SNHLY, CDR2 FYNNEI. In DNA, the CDR3 is TGTGCCAGCAGTGGCAGGACTAGCGGCTCCTACAATGAGCAGTTCTTC. Its translation is CASSGRTSGSYNEQFF.

V is TRBV10-3 and J is TRBJ1-5, with unresolved D. Trimming cost V 3 bases and J 2 bases, with 14 bases left between them. The CDR3 is made up of 16 amino acids. CDR1 and CDR2 (germline): ENHRY, SYGVKD. This CDR3 reads CAISERGGGGNQPQHF. The DNA for the CDR3 is TGTGCCATCAGTGAACGGGGAGGTGGAGGCAATCAGCCCCAGCATTTT.

This chain's CDR3 is CASSQGGPTDIEQFF. The CDR3 region has the DNA TGCGCCAGCAGCCAAGGGGGCCCTACCGATATTGAGCAGTTCTTC. The chain carries TRBV4-1 and TRBJ2-1, with a tentative D call TRBD1 (5 bases). This CDR3 contains 15 residues. The V end was cut by 1 base, the J end by 9 bases, with 16 bases between. Germline CDR1 is MGHRA and CDR2 is YSYEKL.

The rearrangement uses TRBV18 and TRBJ1-6; 7 bases are a match to TRBD1. CDR3 size: 14 residues. The ends lost 6 bases at V and 6 bases at J; junction bases unmatched: 5. The germline CDR1 and CDR2 sequences are KGHSH and LQKENI. The CDR3 region is CASSRDSPNSPLHF. For the CDR3, the DNA is TGTGCCAGCTCGCGGGACAGTCCTAATTCACCCCTCCACTTT. The variable domain in full, completed from reference TRBV18 and TRBJ1-6, reads NAGVMQNPRHLVRRRGQEARLRCSPMKGHSHVYWYRQLPEEGLKFMVYLQKENIIDESGMPKERFSAEFPKEGPSILRIQQVVRGDSAAYFCASSRDSPNSPLHFGNGTRLTVT.

This clone appeared a few times. This sequence joins TRBV4-1 and TRBJ1-2, with 7 bases identical to TRBD1. This CDR3 is 14 amino acids long. CDR1 and CDR2 (germline): MGHRA, YSYEKL. Losses at the gene ends were 8 bases for V and 4 bases for J; bases not matched to a gene: 10. DNA of the CDR3: TGCGCCAGCGCACAGGGGACGGGCGCCTATGGCTACACCTTC. It codes for CASAQGTGAYGYTF.

The rearrangement uses TRBV6-5 and TRBJ1-5, with D possibly matching TRBD1 (6 bases). CDR1 MNHEY and CDR2 SVGAGI come from the germline V gene. The CDR3 contains 13 residues. The V and J ends lost 5 bases and 5 bases respectively, with 10 bases between them. The CDR3 bases are TGTGCCAGCAGTCCGACAGGTCATCAGCCCCAGCATTTT. Translation gives CASSPTGHQPQHF.

The chain carries TRBV11-2 and TRBJ2-3, with D maybe TRBD1 (6 bases). Germline CDR1 is SGHAT and CDR2 is FQNNGV. The CDR3 length is 15 residues. Trimming took 1 base from V and 3 from J, leaving 11 bases between them. The chain's CDR3 is CASSLGGRRTDTQYF. For the CDR3, the DNA is TGTGCCAGCAGCTTAGGGGGGCGGAGGACAGATACGCAGTATTTT.

This clone is a singleton in its sample. V usage is TRBV30 and J usage is TRBJ2-7; possible D gene TRBD1, 7 bases. Trimming removed 2 bases at V and 6 bases at J, with 14 bases between. Germline CDR1 GTSNPN, CDR2 SVGIG (reference sequence). CDR3 length: 13 amino acids. This CDR3 reads CAWSWGTAGEQYF. The CDR3 region has the DNA TGTGCCTGGAGTTGGGGGACAGCGGGCGAGCAGTACTTC.

The sample holds a few counts of this clone. The J gene is TRBJ2-3, the V gene TRBV27; 8 bases align to TRBD2. Germline V lookup: CDR1 MNHEY, CDR2 SMNVEV (reference sequence). J gave up 6 bases and V 2 bases, and 4 bases lay outside the gene matches. This CDR3 has 14 amino acids. Here the CDR3 reads CASSLRRGADTQYF. The CDR3 bases are TGTGCCAGCAGTTTAAGGCGGGGGGCTGATACGCAGTATTTT.

V is TRBV11-3 and J is TRBJ2-3; a weak D match, TRBD1 (6 bases). V dropped 5 bases and J dropped 0 bases, with 9 bases sitting between them. Germline V gene sequence: CDR1 SGHNT, CDR2 YENEEA. This CDR3 comprises 14 residues. The CDR3 DNA follows: TGTGCCAGCAGCCGACAGGCCAGCACAGATACGCAGTATTTT. It specifies CASSRQASTDTQYF.

This clone was seen only a few times. This chain connects TRBV28 to TRBJ2-1, with 7 nucleotides matching TRBD2. In germline, CDR1 is MDHEN, CDR2 SYDVKM. This CDR3 contains 20 residues. The trim removed 3 bases at V and 4 bases at J, leaving 21 bases unmatched. CDR3 in amino acids: CASSFFISGRRLAEYNEQFF. For the CDR3, the DNA is TGTGCCAGCAGTTTTTTCATCAGCGGCCGGAGGCTAGCGGAATACAATGAGCAGTTCTTC.